The clone carrying this T cell receptor beta chain has only one observation. In the authors' methods: By means of reference gene primer amplification, nucleated cell counts were estimated. Generated by immunoSEQ multiplex PCR, the TCRdb table keeps only in-frame clones and is missing some. V, J and clone size are taken as reported in that table, and D and trimming were inferred from the DNA itself. Of 220,000 or so clones detected, less than 85% appear once; the ten largest clones hold approximately 6%. This entry belongs to a study of blood T cell repertoires in COVID-19. Whole-study context: Samples of COVID-19 (acute and convalescent) were obtained from the United States, Italy and Spain. PBMCs, B-cell-depleted T cells, or T cells provided the cDNA or gDNA that made up the material.

Trimming took 1 base from V and 1 from J, leaving 11 bases between them. The CDR3 consists of 15 residues. Germline V CDR1 and CDR2: SGHRS, YFSETQ. The rearrangement joins TRBV5-1 to TRBJ1-1, with a weak D call TRBD1 (5 bases). This TCR was recovered from a woman aged 70 to 79 with acute or convalescent COVID-19. The sample consisted of peripheral blood. CDR3 nucleotide sequence: TGCGCCAGCAGCTTGTCAGGCGACAGGAACACTGAAGCTTTCTTT. Translation gives CASSLSGDRNTEAFF. Full variable domain (rest looked up from reference TRBV5-1 and TRBJ1-1): KAGVTQTPRYLIKTRGQQVTLSCSPISGHRSVSWYQQTPGQGLQFLFEYFSETQRNKGNFPGRFSGRQFSNSRSEMNVSTLELGDSALYLCASSLSGDRNTEAFFGQGTRLTVV.